The 10 T cell receptor beta chains presented below share a single source sample, sequenced in a study of a mutant IDH1 vaccine in newly diagnosed glioma. Time point defined: baseline, week 1 (first vaccination visit). Documented treatment: pre-vaccination baseline after standard-of-care therapy. The assay was immunoSEQ multiplex PCR, and TCRdb's table has in-frame clones only and misses some. The data show approximately 92,000 clones, roughly 77% seen once. The material was PBMCs, obtained from a glioma patient treated with radiotherapy, temozolomide or both. Receptors were obtained from a man aged 35-49 years with glioma.

The chain uses TRBV5-4 and TRBJ2-7; TRBD2 agrees at 12 bases. J gave up 12 bases and V 0 bases, and 7 bases lay outside the gene matches. The CDR3 contains 14 residues. The germline V gene encodes CDR1 SGHNT and CDR2 YYREEE (reference sequence). This CDR3 is CASSLAGLAGGVYF. The CDR3 nucleotides are TGTGCCAGCAGCTTGGCCGGGCTAGCGGGAGGGGTGTACTTC.

This clone was found a few times. V gene TRBV27 combines with J gene TRBJ2-3; D not resolved. V was trimmed by 4 bases and J by 2 bases, leaving 4 bases between them. CDR1 is MNHEY, CDR2 SMNVEV, per germline (reference sequence). This CDR3 spans 12 amino acids. In DNA form, the CDR3 reads TGTGCCAGCAGTTCTGTCACAGATACGCAGTATTTT. Its translation is CASSSVTDTQYF.

V usage is TRBV9 and J usage is TRBJ2-5; D call uncertain. There are 13 residues in the CDR3. The germline CDR1 and CDR2 sequences are SGDLS and YYNGEE. V lost 2 bases to trimming and J lost 5 bases, with 10 bases between them. CDR3 loop: CASSVSSAETQYF. The CDR3, as DNA: TGTGCCAGCAGCGTCTCCTCGGCGGAGACCCAGTACTTC.

This clone was observed a handful of times. The chain joins TRBV6-5 to TRBJ1-4; TRBD1 matches 8 bases. Germline V gene lookup returns CDR1 MNHEY and CDR2 SVGAGI. There are 16 residues in the CDR3. V was clipped by 4 bases and J by 8 bases; unmatched bases: 12. CDR3 nucleotide sequence: TGTGCCAGCAGTTTCTTCCCTTCGACAGGGGTGGAAAAACTGTTTTTT. Protein sequence: CASSFFPSTGVEKLFF.

The chain has TRBV5-1 and TRBJ1-2; 7 bases agree with TRBD1. Looked up from germline, CDR1 is SGHRS and CDR2 is YFSETQ. The CDR3 runs to 14 residues. The ends lost 0 bases at V and 8 bases at J; junction bases unmatched: 7. The CDR3, as DNA: TGCGCCAGCAGCTTGGACAGGGGAAGTGGAGGCTACACCTTC. The encoded protein is CASSLDRGSGGYTF.

The gene calls are TRBV19 and TRBJ1-1; 8 nucleotides match TRBD1. Germline V gives CDR1 LNHDA, CDR2 SQIVND (reference sequence). Trimming took 7 bases from V and 7 from J; bases not matched to a gene: 8. The CDR3 runs 13 residues. For the CDR3, the DNA is TGTGCCAGTACGAAGGACAGGGCTGGTGAAGCTTTCTTT. Amino acids: CASTKDRAGEAFF.

This rearrangement joins TRBV7-2 to TRBJ2-7, with 9 bases that match TRBD1. The CDR3 covers 16 residues. Germline V gene lookup returns CDR1 SGHTA and CDR2 FQGNSA. V was clipped by 2 bases and J by 2 bases; unmatched bases: 7. For the CDR3, the DNA is TGTGCCAGCAGCTTATTGTCCAGGGACAGGGCCTACGAGCAGTACTTC. Its protein product is CASSLLSRDRAYEQYF.

The rearrangement joins TRBV7-2 to TRBJ1-5; D uncertain. Between the trimmed V and J ends, which lost 2 bases and 5 bases, there was a span of 16 bases. The V gene's germline CDR1 is SGHTA and CDR2 FQGNSA. The CDR3 spans 16 residues. DNA of the CDR3: TGTGCCAGCAGCTTATTCGGAATGTCGGTCGATCAGCCCCAGCATTTT. Protein product: CASSLFGMSVDQPQHF.

The chain uses TRBV6-1 and TRBJ2-5, with 8 nucleotides matching TRBD2. This CDR3 spans 14 amino acids. J lost 0 bases, V lost 6 bases, and 3 bases had no gene match. Germline CDR1 reads MNHNS; CDR2 reads SASEGT. Written as DNA, the CDR3 is TGTGCCAGCAGACGCGGGGGGAACCAAGAGACCCAGTACTTC. Protein: CASRRGGNQETQYF.

V and J are TRBV4-1 and TRBJ1-5; TRBD1 is a possible D gene (5 bases). The CDR3 length is 15 residues. V was trimmed by 1 base and J by 0 bases, leaving 7 bases between them. CDR1 MGHRA and CDR2 YSYEKL come from the germline V gene. The CDR3 loop is CASSQVTGSNQPQHF. The CDR3 DNA follows: TGCGCCAGCAGCCAAGTCACAGGTAGCAATCAGCCCCAGCATTTT.